What follows are 9 T cell receptor beta chains derived from one specimen sequenced in a study of PD-1 blockade in classical Hodgkin lymphoma. Data came from immunoSEQ multiplex PCR; TCRdb stores just in-frame clones and leaves some out. The repertoire consists of roughly 21,000 clones, with about 83% occurring once and the leading ten covering about 7%. Time point indicated: newly diagnosed, previously untreated cHL patient sample. Magnetic negative selection was used to purify CD8+ T cells from thawed PBMCs. The specimen sequenced was CD8+ T cells from blood. Receptor source: a human donor with classical Hodgkin lymphoma.

This clone has a handful of counts. The V call is TRBV5-4, the J call TRBJ1-1, with 8 bases lining up with TRBD1. Losses at the gene ends were 3 bases for V and 4 bases for J; bases not matched to a gene: 2. The CDR3 consists of 13 residues. Germline V gives CDR1 SGHNT, CDR2 YYREEE (reference sequence). Written as DNA, the CDR3 is TGTGCCAGCAGCTCAGGACAGGGCACTGAAGCTTTCTTT. It codes for CASSSGQGTEAFF. The variable domain in full, completed from reference TRBV5-4 and TRBJ1-1, reads ETGVTQSPTHLIKTRGQQVTLRCSSQSGHNTVSWYQQALGQGPQFIFQYYREEENGRGNFPPRFSGLQFPNYSSELNVNALELDDSALYLCASSSGQGTEAFFGQGTRLTVV.

The chain carries TRBV7-3 and TRBJ2-3; 8 bases fit TRBD2. The CDR3 consists of 15 residues. Losses at the gene ends were 4 bases for V and 3 bases for J; bases not matched to a gene: 6. From germline, CDR1 is SGHTA and CDR2 FQGTGA. In DNA, the CDR3 is TGTGCCAGCAGCTCGGGCGGGGGGCAGACAGATACGCAGTATTTT. This codes for CASSSGGGQTDTQYF.

The sample holds one count of this clone. This chain links TRBV19 with TRBJ2-6, with 7 bases that match TRBD1. Germline V gene data show CDR1 as LNHDA and CDR2 as SQIVND (reference sequence). V dropped 5 bases and J dropped 1; count of bases not matched to a gene: 2. The CDR3 spans 15 residues. As DNA, the CDR3 is TGTGCCAGTAGTTTGACAGGGTCTGGGGCCAACGTCCTGACTTTC. Translated, it gives CASSLTGSGANVLTF.

This clone was counted a single time. This chain uses TRBV19 with TRBJ1-5; D might be TRBD1 (5 bases). Germline assignment: CDR1 LNHDA and CDR2 SQIVND (reference sequence). V was clipped by 6 bases and J by 5 bases, with 14 bases between them. CDR3 length: 14 residues. The CDR3 is CASSLSPGYQPQHF. Written as DNA, the CDR3 is TGTGCCAGTAGCCTATCACCAGGGTATCAGCCCCAGCATTTT.

Comment on this clone: This CDR3 is also generated by other DNA sequences in the sample. J is TRBJ2-5 and V is TRBV18; no definite D call. The CDR3 is 12 amino acids. V lost 0 bases and J 5 bases, leaving 4 bases between the germline ends. The germline CDR1 and CDR2 sequences are KGHSH and LQKENI. The CDR3 is CASSPPGETQYF. The DNA for the CDR3 is TGTGCCAGCTCACCACCGGGGGAGACCCAGTACTTC.

V usage is TRBV28 and J usage is TRBJ2-1; no firm D call. CDR1 and CDR2 from the germline V gene are MDHEN and SYDVKM. This CDR3 spans 14 amino acids. V was shortened by 3 bases and J by 3 bases, with 9 bases between the two germline ends. The CDR3 region has the DNA TGTGCCAGCAGTTTGGCGCGCGGCTACAATGAGCAGTTCTTC. It translates to CASSLARGYNEQFF.

The rearrangement links TRBV7-9 to TRBJ1-1; D uncertain. Trimming took off 4 bases at V and 5 bases at J, with 14 bases between the two ends. The germline gives CDR1 SEHNR, CDR2 FQNEAQ (reference sequence). CDR3 length: 14 amino acids. CDR3 residues: CASSSNAVGTEAFF. The CDR3 bases are TGTGCCAGCAGCTCTAATGCCGTTGGGACTGAAGCTTTCTTT.

This clone was found once. This sequence joins TRBV5-5 and TRBJ2-2; perhaps TRBD2 as D (6 bases). Germline CDR1 SGHKS, CDR2 YYEKEE (reference sequence). The CDR3 spans 14 residues. V was pared by 4 bases and J by 3 bases, with 10 bases between. CDR3 bases: TGTGCCAGCAGCGCTTGGAGGGACACCGGGGAGCTGTTTTTT. This gives the protein CASSAWRDTGELFF.

The chain has TRBV6-5 and TRBJ1-2; no clear D gene. V was cut by 2 bases and J by 0 bases, with 4 bases left in between. Germline V gene lookup returns CDR1 MNHEY and CDR2 SVGAGI. This CDR3 contains 13 residues. CDR3 in DNA: TGTGCCAGCAGTTACAGGGCTAACTATGGCTACACCTTC. Translating gives CASSYRANYGYTF.